The sequence of this T cell receptor beta chain was determined in a study of cytomegalovirus exposure and HLA in healthy donors. The CDR3 is made up of 15 amino acids. Germline V CDR1 and CDR2: SGHDN, FVKESK. V was pared by 3 bases and J by 4 bases, with 3 bases of the junction left unmatched. The PCR used 60 Vbeta and 13 Jbeta primers. The data were produced by immunoSEQ multiplex PCR, yet TCRdb's version contains in-frame clones alone and is incomplete. The sample contains about 160,000 clones, approximately 80% of which appear only once. This TCR derives from a male donor in good health and CMV-seropositive. The chain carries TRBV14 and TRBJ2-2; 9 bases are shared with TRBD2. Specimen: PBMCs. The DNA for the CDR3 is TGTGCCAGCAGCCAGAAACTAGCGGGCACCGGGGAGCTGTTTTTT. This codes for CASSQKLAGTGELFF.